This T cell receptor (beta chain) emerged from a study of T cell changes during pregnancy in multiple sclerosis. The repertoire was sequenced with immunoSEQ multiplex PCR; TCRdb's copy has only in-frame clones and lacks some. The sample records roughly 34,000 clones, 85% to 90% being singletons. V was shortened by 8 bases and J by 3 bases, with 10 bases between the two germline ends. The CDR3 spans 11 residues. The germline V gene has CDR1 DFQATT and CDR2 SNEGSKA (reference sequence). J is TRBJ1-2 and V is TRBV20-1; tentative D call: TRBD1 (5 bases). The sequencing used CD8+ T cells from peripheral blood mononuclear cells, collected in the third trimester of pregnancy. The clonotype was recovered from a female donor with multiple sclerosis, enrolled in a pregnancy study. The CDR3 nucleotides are TGCAGTCATGGGGCAGACTATGGCTACACCTTC. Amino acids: CSHGADYGYTF.